The T cell receptor beta chain under discussion was sequenced for a study of early T cells in non-severe SARS-CoV-2 infection. This clonotype was recorded at least ten times. Its matching antigen is unknown. Study-wide results and limits: Private and CD4 specificities were missed by VDJdb matching, which favored anti-spike CD8 responses.

Molecules of cDNA were individually given unique molecular identifiers that were attached to them. TCRdb re-derived calls from the 5' RACE reads in MiXCR, one entry per CDR3 protein. The data contain approximately 35,000 distinct CDR3 sequences, 5.7% of them seen just once; the ten biggest clones take up 5% to 6.5%. The CDR3 totals 13 residues. The V gene lost 5 bases and the J gene lost 5 bases, with 10 bases spanning the gap. The germline V gene has CDR1 KGHDR and CDR2 SFDVKD. This rearrangement joins TRBV24-1 to TRBJ2-3; D ambiguous. The origin of this receptor is an adult who was a healthcare worker with PCR-confirmed SARS-CoV-2 infection or an uninfected control (not recorded which). Sequencing was done on a sample of whole blood. The CDR3 protein is CATSVRAEDTQYF. The CDR3 DNA reads TGTGCCACCAGTGTTAGGGCGGAAGATACGCAGTATTTT.